One and the same sample provided the 17 T cell receptor beta chains below, sequenced in a study of T-cell memory formation after mild COVID-19 (dated by TCRdb to about 2021). Library preparation was by 5' RACE. Sequenced on an Illumina NovaSeq 6000. In-frame beta chains were kept once TCRdb had trimmed the public reads at Q25 with fastp and called clones with MiXCR. CDR3 protein sequences are deduplicated, and each keeps its most common genes and DNA. This sample gives roughly 300,000 distinct CDR3 sequences in total; approximately 7.6% of them show up just once. Approximately 23% of the sample is held by the ten biggest clonotypes. Specimen: PBMCs or a T cell subset sorted from them (not recorded which). All receptors come from a man between 18 and 29 years old who had mild COVID-19 (a few samples of this study predate the infection). The sample titles of this study are shuffled in the database, so cell type and time point are left out; the donor was told from shared clones.

There are a few counts of this clonotype. J is TRBJ2-3 and V is TRBV6-2 or TRBV6-3; D uncertain. The length of the CDR3 is 14 residues. Germline V gives CDR1 MNHEY, CDR2 SVGEGT. Trimming took 7 bases from V and 4 from J, leaving 15 bases between them. The CDR3 reads CASTPGPGPDTQYF. CDR3 coding DNA: TGTGCCAGCACCCCGGGCCCCGGCCCAGATACGCAGTATTTT.

This clonotype has a count of ten or more. The genes are TRBV6-2 or TRBV6-3 and TRBJ2-5; no clear D. The CDR3 is 16 residues long. Trimming took 5 bases from V and 4 from J, leaving 20 bases between them. Germline CDR1 MNHEY, CDR2 SVGEGT. The chain's CDR3 is CASSDPEELVRETQYF. Here the CDR3 DNA reads TGTGCCAGCAGTGACCCTGAAGAATTAGTGAGAGAGACCCAGTACTTC.

This clonotype has only a few counts. This chain connects TRBV5-4 to TRBJ1-1; 8 nucleotides match TRBD1. The V gene end was trimmed by 4 bases and the J gene end by 6 bases; junction bases not matched to a gene: 11. Per the germline V gene, CDR1 is SGHNT and CDR2 is YYREEE (reference sequence). CDR3 length: 15 residues. Here the CDR3 DNA reads TGTGCCAGCAGCGCGCCCGGCACAGGGGGATCTGAAGCTTTCTTT. Translating gives CASSAPGTGGSEAFF.

The J gene is TRBJ2-5, the V gene TRBV5-1, with unresolved D. The germline V and J ends were trimmed by 0 bases and 10 bases, with 19 bases remaining between them. CDR1 and CDR2 (germline): SGHRS, YFSETQ. The CDR3 is 15 residues long. CDR3 in DNA: TGCGCCAGCAGCTTGGAAGGTTTCCCAAGAGATGACCAGTACTTC. Translating it yields CASSLEGFPRDDQYF.

This clonotype showed up just a few times. The J gene is TRBJ1-5, the V gene TRBV28, with D perhaps matching TRBD1 (6 bases). This CDR3 contains 14 residues. V shed 6 bases and J shed 8 bases, with 17 bases lying between them. The germline V gene encodes CDR1 MDHEN and CDR2 SYDVKM. CDR3 bases: TGTGCCAGCAGCCGAAAGGGGGTTCTCGAGCCCCAGCATTTT. As protein: CASSRKGVLEPQHF.

This chain connects TRBV7-2 to TRBJ2-5; 11 bases align to TRBD1. Germline values: CDR1 SGHTA, CDR2 FQGNSA. The CDR3 covers 16 residues. J was trimmed by 9 bases and V by 4 bases; bases with no gene match: 13. CDR3 loop: CASSWNPGTGGEAQYF. The CDR3 region has the DNA TGTGCCAGCAGCTGGAATCCCGGGACAGGGGGTGAGGCCCAGTACTTC.

Only a few counts were recorded for this clonotype. V usage is TRBV6-2 or TRBV6-3 and J usage is TRBJ2-7; D might be TRBD1 (6 bases). V was clipped by 5 bases and J by 3 bases, with 14 bases between them. Germline V lookup: CDR1 MNHEY, CDR2 SVGEGT. The CDR3 length is 14 residues. CDR3 sequence (DNA): TGTGCCAGCAGTACGCTCACAGGGTTCTACGAGCAGTACTTC. It encodes CASSTLTGFYEQYF.

In its sample, this clonotype was seen many times. One end of the junction fails to match germline, which may point to a read error. The rearrangement joins TRBV7-9 to TRBJ2-5; D is unclear. The CDR3 consists of 11 residues. Germline V gene sequence: CDR1 SEHNR, CDR2 FQNEAQ (reference sequence). CDR3: CASSLVETQYF. Here the CDR3 DNA reads TGCGCCAGCAGCTTGGTAGAGACCCAGTACTTC.

This clonotype was detected only a few times. This chain connects TRBV28 to TRBJ1-1; a possible D gene is TRBD1 (5 bases). This CDR3 comprises 12 residues. Per germline, CDR1 MDHEN and CDR2 SYDVKM. V lost 7 bases, J lost 9 bases, and 15 bases lay in between. The CDR3, as DNA: TGTGCCAGCACCCTGGAGGCAGGGCAAGCTTTCTTT. As protein: CASTLEAGQAFF.

At least ten counts were recorded for this clonotype. CDR3: CASSFRGAQETQYF. The CDR3 DNA follows: TGTGCCAGCAGCTTTCGGGGGGCCCAAGAGACCCAGTACTTC. The V call is TRBV5-5, the J call TRBJ2-5; D is perhaps TRBD2 (7 bases). The V gene lost 2 bases and the J gene lost 1 base, with 9 bases spanning the gap. The germline V gene encodes CDR1 SGHKS and CDR2 YYEKEE (reference sequence). The CDR3 sequence is 14 residues long.

The J gene is TRBJ1-5, the V gene TRBV30; maybe TRBD1 (6 bases). Trimming stripped 0 bases from V and 2 bases from J, with 8 bases between. This CDR3 has 14 amino acids. Germline loops: CDR1 GTSNPN, CDR2 SVGIG (reference sequence). The CDR3 loop reads CAWSVAGGNQPQHF. The CDR3 bases are TGTGCCTGGAGTGTGGCAGGGGGCAATCAGCCCCAGCATTTT.

This rearrangement joins TRBV7-2 to TRBJ2-1, with 10 bases fitting TRBD2. Germline CDR1 and CDR2: SGHTA and FQGNSA. This CDR3 has 18 residues. V shed 2 bases and J 0 bases; nucleotides not matched to a gene: 7. The chain's CDR3 is CASSLLTSGLSSYNEQFF. The CDR3 DNA is TGTGCCAGCAGCTTACTGACTAGCGGGCTTAGCTCCTACAATGAGCAGTTCTTC.

This clonotype was seen a handful of times. This sequence joins TRBV5-1 and TRBJ2-3; the match to TRBD2 covers 11 bases. This CDR3 is 17 amino acids long. Germline CDR1 SGHRS, CDR2 YFSETQ. The trim removed 0 bases at V and 3 bases at J, leaving 6 bases unmatched. The CDR3 loop is CASSLELAGEITDTQYF. Here the CDR3 DNA reads TGCGCCAGCAGCTTGGAACTAGCGGGGGAGATAACAGATACGCAGTATTTT.

CDR3 coding DNA: TGTGCCAGCAGTTACGGTGCGGGGGCCCAAGAGACCCAGTACTTC. It encodes CASSYGAGAQETQYF. The gene calls are TRBV6-2 or TRBV6-3 and TRBJ2-5; D perhaps matches TRBD2 (7 bases). The germline V gene has CDR1 MNHEY and CDR2 SVGEGT. CDR3 length: 15 amino acids. V dropped 2 bases and J dropped 1 base, with 11 bases sitting between them.

CDR3 coding DNA: TGCGCCAGCAGCTTGGTGTCCGCGCCCTCCTACGAGCAGTACTTC. As protein: CASSLVSAPSYEQYF. The V and J genes are TRBV5-1 and TRBJ2-7, with D uncertain. V was clipped by 0 bases and J by 0 bases, with 10 bases between them. The CDR3 consists of 15 residues. Per germline, CDR1 SGHRS and CDR2 YFSETQ.

The J gene is TRBJ1-1, the V gene TRBV4-1; D uncertain. Germline lookup yields CDR1 MGHRA and CDR2 YSYEKL. The CDR3 loop spans 15 amino acids. Trimming removed 2 bases from V and 0 bases from J, with 10 bases in between. CDR3 bases: TGCGCCAGCAGCCAATATTGGGTACTGAACACTGAAGCTTTCTTT. It specifies CASSQYWVLNTEAFF.

This clonotype has a handful of counts. The chain employs TRBV27 and TRBJ1-3; 10 bases are a match to TRBD1. Germline lookup yields CDR1 MNHEY and CDR2 SMNVEV (reference sequence). The CDR3 sequence is 14 residues long. J lost 1 base, V lost 6 bases, and 0 bases had no gene match. The CDR3 DNA reads TGTGCCAGCAGGGACAGGGGGTCTGGAAACACCATATATTTT. This sequence encodes CASRDRGSGNTIYF.